This T cell receptor beta chain came from a study of technical replicates of blood from a handful of donors. The CDR3 runs 15 residues. Between the trimmed V and J ends, which lost 0 bases and 6 bases, there was a span of 14 bases. Germline V lookup: CDR1 ENHRY, CDR2 SYGVKD. Using immunoSEQ multiplex PCR, the repertoire was profiled, and TCRdb retains in-frame clones only, with some absent. This sample has about 71,000 clones, with nearly 98% found just once. The sequencing input was T cells isolated from PBMCs. This clonotype was sampled from a human donor in good health. The chain joins TRBV10-3 to TRBJ1-1; tentatively, D is TRBD1 (5 bases). This CDR3 reads CAISESSGSTAEAFF. The CDR3 nucleotides are TGTGCCATCAGTGAGTCATCAGGGTCGACGGCTGAAGCTTTCTTT.